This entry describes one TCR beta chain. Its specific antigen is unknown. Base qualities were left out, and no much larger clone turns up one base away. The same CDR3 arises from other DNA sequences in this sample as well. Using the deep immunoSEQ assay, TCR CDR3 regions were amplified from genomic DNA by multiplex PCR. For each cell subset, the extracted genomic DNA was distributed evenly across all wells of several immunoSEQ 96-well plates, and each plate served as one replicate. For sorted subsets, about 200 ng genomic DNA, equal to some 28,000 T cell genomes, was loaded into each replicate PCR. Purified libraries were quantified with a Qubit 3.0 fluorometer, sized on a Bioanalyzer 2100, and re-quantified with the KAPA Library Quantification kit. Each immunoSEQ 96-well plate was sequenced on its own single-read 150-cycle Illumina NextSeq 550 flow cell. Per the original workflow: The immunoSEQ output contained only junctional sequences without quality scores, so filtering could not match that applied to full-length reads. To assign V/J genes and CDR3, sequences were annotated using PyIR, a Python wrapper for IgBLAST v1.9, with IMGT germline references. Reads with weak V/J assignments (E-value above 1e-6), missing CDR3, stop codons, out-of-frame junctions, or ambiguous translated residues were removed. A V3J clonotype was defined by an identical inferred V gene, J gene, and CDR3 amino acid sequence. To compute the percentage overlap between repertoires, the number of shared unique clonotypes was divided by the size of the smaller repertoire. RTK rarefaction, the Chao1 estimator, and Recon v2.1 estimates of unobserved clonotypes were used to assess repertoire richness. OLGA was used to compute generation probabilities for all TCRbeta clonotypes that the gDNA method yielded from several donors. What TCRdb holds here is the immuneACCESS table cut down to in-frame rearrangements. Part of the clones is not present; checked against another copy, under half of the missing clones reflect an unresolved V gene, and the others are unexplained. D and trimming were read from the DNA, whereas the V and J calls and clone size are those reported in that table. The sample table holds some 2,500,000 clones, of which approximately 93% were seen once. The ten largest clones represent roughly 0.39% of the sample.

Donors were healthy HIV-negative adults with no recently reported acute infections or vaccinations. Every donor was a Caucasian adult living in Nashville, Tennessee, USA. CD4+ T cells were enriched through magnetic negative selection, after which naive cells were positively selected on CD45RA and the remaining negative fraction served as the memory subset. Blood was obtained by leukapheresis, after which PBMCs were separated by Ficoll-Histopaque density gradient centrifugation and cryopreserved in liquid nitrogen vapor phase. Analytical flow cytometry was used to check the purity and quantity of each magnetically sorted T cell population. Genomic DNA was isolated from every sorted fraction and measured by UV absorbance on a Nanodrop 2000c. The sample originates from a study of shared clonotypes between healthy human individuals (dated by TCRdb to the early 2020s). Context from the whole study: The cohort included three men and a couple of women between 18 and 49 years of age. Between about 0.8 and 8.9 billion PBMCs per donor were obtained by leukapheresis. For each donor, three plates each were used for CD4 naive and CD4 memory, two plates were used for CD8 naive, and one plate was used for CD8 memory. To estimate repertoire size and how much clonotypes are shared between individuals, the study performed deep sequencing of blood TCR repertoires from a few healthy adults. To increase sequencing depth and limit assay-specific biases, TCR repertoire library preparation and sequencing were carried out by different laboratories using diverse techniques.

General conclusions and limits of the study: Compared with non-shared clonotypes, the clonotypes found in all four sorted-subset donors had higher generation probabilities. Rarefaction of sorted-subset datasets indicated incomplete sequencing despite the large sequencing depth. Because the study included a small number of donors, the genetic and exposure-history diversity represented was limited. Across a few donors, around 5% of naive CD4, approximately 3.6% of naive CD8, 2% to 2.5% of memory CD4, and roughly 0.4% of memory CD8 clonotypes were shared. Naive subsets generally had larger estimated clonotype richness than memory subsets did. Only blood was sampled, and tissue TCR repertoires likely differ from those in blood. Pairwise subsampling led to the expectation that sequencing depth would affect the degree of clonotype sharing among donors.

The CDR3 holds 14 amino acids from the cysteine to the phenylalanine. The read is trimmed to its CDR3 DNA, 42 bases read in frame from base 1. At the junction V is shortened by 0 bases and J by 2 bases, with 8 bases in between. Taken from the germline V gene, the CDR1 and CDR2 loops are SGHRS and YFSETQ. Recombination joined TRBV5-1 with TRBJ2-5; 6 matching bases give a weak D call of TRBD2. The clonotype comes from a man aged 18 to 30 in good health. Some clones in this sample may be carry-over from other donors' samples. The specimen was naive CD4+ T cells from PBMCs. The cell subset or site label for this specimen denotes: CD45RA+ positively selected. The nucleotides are TGCGCCAGCAGCTTGGGGGCGGGACAAGAGACCCAGTACTTC. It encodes CASSLGAGQETQYF.